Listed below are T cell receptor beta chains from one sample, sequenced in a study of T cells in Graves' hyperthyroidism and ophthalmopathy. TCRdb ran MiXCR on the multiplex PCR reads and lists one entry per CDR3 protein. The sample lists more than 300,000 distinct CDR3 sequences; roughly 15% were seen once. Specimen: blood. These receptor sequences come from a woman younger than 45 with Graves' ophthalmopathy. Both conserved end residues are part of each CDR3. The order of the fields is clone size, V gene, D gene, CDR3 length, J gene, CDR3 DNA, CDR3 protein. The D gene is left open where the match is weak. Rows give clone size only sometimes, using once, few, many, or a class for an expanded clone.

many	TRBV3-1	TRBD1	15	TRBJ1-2	TGTGCCAGCAGCCACCGACAGGGACTGAACTATGGCTACACCTTC	CASSHRQGLNYGYTF
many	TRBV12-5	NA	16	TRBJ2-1	TGTGCTAGTGGTTTGGGATTGGGCGGTGATTACAATGAGCAGTTCTTC	CASGLGLGGDYNEQFF
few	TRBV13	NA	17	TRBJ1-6	TGTGCCAGCAGCACGCAACGCCCCGGGGGGTGGAATTCACCCCTCCACTTT	CASSTQRPGGWNSPLHF
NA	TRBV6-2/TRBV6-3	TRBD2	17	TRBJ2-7	TGTGCCAGCAGTAACAGTGGGGGGGGATTCTACTACTACGAGCAGTACTTC	CASSNSGGGFYYYEQYF
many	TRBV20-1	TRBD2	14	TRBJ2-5	TGCAGTGCTAAGACCGCTAGCGGGACAGAGACCCAGTACTTC	CSAKTASGTETQYF
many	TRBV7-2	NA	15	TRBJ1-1	TGTGCCAGCAGCGCCCCCCGGGTGGGGCACACTGAAGCTTTCTTT	CASSAPRVGHTEAFF
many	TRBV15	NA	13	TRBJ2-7	TGTGCCACCAGCAGAGACGCTTCCTACGAGCAGTACTTC	CATSRDASYEQYF
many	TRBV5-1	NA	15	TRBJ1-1	TGCGCCAGCAGCTTGATGAACACGAGGAACACTGAAGCTTTCTTT	CASSLMNTRNTEAFF
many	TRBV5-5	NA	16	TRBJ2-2	TGTGCCAGCAGCTTATCAACAGGAGTGAACACCGGGGAGCTGTTTTTT	CASSLSTGVNTGELFF
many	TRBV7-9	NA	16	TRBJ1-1	TGTGCCAGCAGCCAAGCGGGAGGAATTCCACACACTGAAGCTTTCTTT	CASSQAGGIPHTEAFF
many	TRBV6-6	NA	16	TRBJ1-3	TGTGCCAGCAGTTACCTCCCCCACGATACGGGAAACACCATATATTTT	CASSYLPHDTGNTIYF
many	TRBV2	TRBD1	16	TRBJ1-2	TGTGCCAGCAGTGAAAAAATTTTAACAGGGGGCACTGGCTACACCTTC	CASSEKILTGGTGYTF
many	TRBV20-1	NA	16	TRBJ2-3	TGCAGTGGTATGGGTGGGCCCTACAGTAGCACAGATACGCAGTATTTT	CSGMGGPYSSTDTQYF
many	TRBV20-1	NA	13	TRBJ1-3	TGCAGTGCTAGTTCATTAATTTTAAACACCATATATTTT	CSASSLILNTIYF